The 4 T cell receptor beta chains below were found in one sample sequenced in a study of T cell responses to AZD1222 COVID-19 vaccine. Using immunoSEQ multiplex PCR, the repertoire was profiled, and TCRdb retains in-frame clones only, with some absent. This table has under 200,000 clones, 93% appearing once. Source: peripheral blood, taken on day 0 of AZD1222 vaccination. These receptors were taken from an adult in good health.

This rearrangement joins TRBV7-9 to TRBJ1-6, with TRBD1 as a possible D gene (6 bases). The CDR3 runs 16 residues. V was clipped by 4 bases and J by 7 bases, with 17 bases between them. Germline V CDR1 and CDR2: SEHNR, FQNEAQ (reference sequence). For the CDR3, the DNA is TGTGCCAGCAGCTCTAACGGTAGGACAGCGAATTCACCCCTCCACTTT. Protein product: CASSSNGRTANSPLHF.

The chain recombines TRBV6-5 with TRBJ1-2, with D perhaps TRBD1 (5 bases). Trimming removed 8 bases from V and 4 bases from J, with 14 bases in between. CDR3 length equals 13 residues. Germline V gene lookup returns CDR1 MNHEY and CDR2 SVGAGI. This CDR3 reads CASRPTVTYGYTF. CDR3 nucleotides: TGTGCCAGCCGCCCGACAGTCACCTATGGCTACACCTTC.

CDR3 sequence reads: CASSSDLSSQTGGYTF. The CDR3 DNA follows: TGCGCCAGCAGCTCGGACTTGAGTAGCCAAACGGGGGGCTACACCTTC. The chain recombines TRBV5-1 with TRBJ1-2; no reliable D call. The V end lost 3 bases, the J end lost 8 bases, and 23 bases lay between the germline ends. This CDR3 is 16 amino acids long. Germline V gives CDR1 SGHRS, CDR2 YFSETQ. Full variable domain (missing parts from reference TRBV5-1 and TRBJ1-2): KAGVTQTPRYLIKTRGQQVTLSCSPISGHRSVSWYQQTPGQGLQFLFEYFSETQRNKGNFPGRFSGRQFSNSRSEMNVSTLELGDSALYLCASSSDLSSQTGGYTFGSGTRLTVV.

This rearrangement joins TRBV5-4 to TRBJ1-1; no clear D gene. The V end lost 7 bases, the J end lost 2 bases, and 12 bases lay between the germline ends. The CDR3 sequence is 13 residues long. Germline-derived CDR1 and CDR2 are SGHNT and YYREEE (reference sequence). The chain's CDR3 is CASEQKPNTEAFF. The DNA for the CDR3 is TGTGCCAGCGAACAGAAGCCTAACACTGAAGCTTTCTTT.